The clone carrying this TCR beta chain was seen a single time. The antigen remains undetermined. An amount of RNA that ranged from about 0.45 to 1 ug was reverse transcribed with random hexamers. MiXCR was run by TCRdb on the immunoSEQ multiplex PCR reads, yielding one entry per CDR3 protein. The sample records under 200,000 distinct CDR3 sequences, 91% being singletons. The data stem from a study of CD8 T cells in Susac syndrome. General study results and limits: It was acknowledged by the study that relatively few individuals were included in its TCR sequencing and HLA analysis.

The receptor was isolated from a human donor with Susac syndrome. The sequenced sample consisted of CD4+ T cells from PBMCs.

The CDR3 spells CASSLGGRLDEQYF. For the CDR3, the DNA is TGTGCCAGCAGTTTAGGGGGGAGATTGGACGAGCAGTACTTC. The rearrangement joins TRBV12-3 or TRBV12-4 to TRBJ2-7; D may correspond to TRBD1 or TRBD2 (5 bases each). The ends were cut back, 1 base at V and 5 bases at J, with 12 bases in the middle. This CDR3 region has 14 residues.